The sequence of this T cell receptor (beta chain) was determined in a study of sequential checkpoint blockade in melanoma. Here immunoSEQ multiplex PCR was the method, and the copy in TCRdb shows in-frame clones only, minus some. The repertoire holds around 10,000 clones, more than 20% seen once, with 17% in the top ten. The V end lost 8 bases, the J end lost 6 bases, and 11 bases lay between the germline ends. The CDR3 contains 12 residues. CDR1 is MNHGY, CDR2 SAAAGT, per germline. As for treatment: randomized to nivolumab then ipilimumab (arm A) or the reverse (arm B). This rearrangement joins TRBV6-8 to TRBJ2-4; D might be TRBD1 (5 bases). Sample: tumor tissue (inferred from file names), taken from a patient given nivolumab and ipilimumab in sequence. The receptor's source is a human donor with melanoma. In nucleotides, the CDR3 is TGTGCCAGCCAGGGAAGCAGAAACATTCAGTACTTC. It encodes CASQGSRNIQYF.